This record concerns one T cell receptor (beta chain) sequence. The antigen is unknown. This sample was included in a study of graft-versus-host responses after intestinal transplantation. Findings and caveats of the study: The marrow of recipients harbored GvH clones, and ileum or blood showed some of them first.

The time point was: postoperative day 105 after intestinal transplantation (dayNNNN = postoperative day). The method was immunoSEQ multiplex PCR; TCRdb's version includes in-frame clones alone and lacks a portion of them. Of 12,000 or so clones listed, about nine tenths are singletons. V lost 4 bases to trimming and J lost 4 bases, with 8 bases between them. CDR3 length: 12 amino acids. Germline V gene sequence: CDR1 SGDLS, CDR2 YYNGEE. The sequences come from PBMCs, collected 105 days after intestinal transplantation. The rearrangement uses TRBV9 and TRBJ1-1, with unresolved D. This clonotype was obtained from a human patient who received an intestinal transplant, so some T cells may come from the graft donor. CDR3 sequence reads: CASSSLGTEAFF. The CDR3 nucleotides are TGTGCCAGCAGCTCGTTGGGCACTGAAGCTTTCTTT.